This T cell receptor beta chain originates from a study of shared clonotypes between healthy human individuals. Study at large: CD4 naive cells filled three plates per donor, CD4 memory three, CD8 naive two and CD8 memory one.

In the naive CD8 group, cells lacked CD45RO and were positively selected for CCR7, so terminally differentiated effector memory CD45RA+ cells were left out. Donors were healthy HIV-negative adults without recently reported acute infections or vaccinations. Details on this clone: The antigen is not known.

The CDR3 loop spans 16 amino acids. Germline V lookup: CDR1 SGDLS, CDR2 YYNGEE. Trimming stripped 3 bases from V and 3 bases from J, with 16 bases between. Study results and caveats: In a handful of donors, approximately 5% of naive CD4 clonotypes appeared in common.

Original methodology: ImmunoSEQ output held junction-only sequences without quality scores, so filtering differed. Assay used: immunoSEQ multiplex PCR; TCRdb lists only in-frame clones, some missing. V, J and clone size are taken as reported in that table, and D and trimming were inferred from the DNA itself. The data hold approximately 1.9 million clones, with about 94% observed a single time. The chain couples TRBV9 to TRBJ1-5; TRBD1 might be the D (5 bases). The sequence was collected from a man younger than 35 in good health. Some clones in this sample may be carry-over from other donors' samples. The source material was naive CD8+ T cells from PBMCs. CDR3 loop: CASSATGWGNNQPQHF. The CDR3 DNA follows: TGTGCCAGCAGCGCAACTGGGTGGGGGAACAATCAGCCCCAGCATTTT.